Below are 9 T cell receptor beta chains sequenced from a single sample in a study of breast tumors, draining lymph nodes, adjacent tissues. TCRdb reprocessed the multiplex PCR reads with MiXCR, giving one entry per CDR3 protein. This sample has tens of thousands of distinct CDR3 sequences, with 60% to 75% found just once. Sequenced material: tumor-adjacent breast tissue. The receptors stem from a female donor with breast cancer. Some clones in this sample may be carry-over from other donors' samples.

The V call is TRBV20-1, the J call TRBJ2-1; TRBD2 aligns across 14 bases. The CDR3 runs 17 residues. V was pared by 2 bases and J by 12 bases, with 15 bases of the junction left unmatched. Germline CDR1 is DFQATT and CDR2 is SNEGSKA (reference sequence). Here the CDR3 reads CSARTTSGRASSHGQFF. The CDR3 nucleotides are TGCAGTGCTAGAACGACTAGCGGGAGGGCCTCCAGCCACGGGCAGTTCTTC.

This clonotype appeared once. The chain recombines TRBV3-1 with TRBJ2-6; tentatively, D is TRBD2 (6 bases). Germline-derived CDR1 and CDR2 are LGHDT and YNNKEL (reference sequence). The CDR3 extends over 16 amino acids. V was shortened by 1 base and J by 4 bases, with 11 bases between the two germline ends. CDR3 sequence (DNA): TGTGCCAGCAGCCAAGTGCGGGGTTCAGGGGCCAACGTCCTGACTTTC. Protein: CASSQVRGSGANVLTF.

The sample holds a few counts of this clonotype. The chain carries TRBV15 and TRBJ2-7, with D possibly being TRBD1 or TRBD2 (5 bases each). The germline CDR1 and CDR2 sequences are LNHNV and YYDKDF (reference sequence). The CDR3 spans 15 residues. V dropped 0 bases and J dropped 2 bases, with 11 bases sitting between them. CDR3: CATSRDAGTPYEQYF. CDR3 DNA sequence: TGTGCCACCAGCAGAGACGCCGGGACGCCCTACGAGCAGTACTTC.

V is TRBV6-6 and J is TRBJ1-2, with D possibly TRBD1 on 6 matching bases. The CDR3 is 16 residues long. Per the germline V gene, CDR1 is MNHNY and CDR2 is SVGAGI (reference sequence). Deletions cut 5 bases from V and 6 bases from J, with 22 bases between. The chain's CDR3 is CASSPRDSPGAHGYTF. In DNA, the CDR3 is TGTGCCAGCAGTCCTCGGGATTCCCCGGGGGCCCATGGCTACACCTTC.

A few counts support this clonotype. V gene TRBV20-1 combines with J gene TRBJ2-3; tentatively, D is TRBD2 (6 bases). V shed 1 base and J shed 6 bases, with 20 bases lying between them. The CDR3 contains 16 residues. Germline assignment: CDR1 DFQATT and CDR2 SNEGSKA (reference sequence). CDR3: CSARAPDYSSVDTQYF. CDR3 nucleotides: TGCAGTGCTAGAGCTCCGGACTACTCCTCGGTCGATACGCAGTATTTT.

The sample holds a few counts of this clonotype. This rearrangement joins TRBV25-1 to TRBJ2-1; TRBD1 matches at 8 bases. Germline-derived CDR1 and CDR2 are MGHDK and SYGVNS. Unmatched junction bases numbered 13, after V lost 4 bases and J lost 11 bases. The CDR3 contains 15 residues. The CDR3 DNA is TGTGCCAGCAGTGGAACCGGGACAGGCATTTACAAGCAGTTCTTC. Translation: CASSGTGTGIYKQFF.

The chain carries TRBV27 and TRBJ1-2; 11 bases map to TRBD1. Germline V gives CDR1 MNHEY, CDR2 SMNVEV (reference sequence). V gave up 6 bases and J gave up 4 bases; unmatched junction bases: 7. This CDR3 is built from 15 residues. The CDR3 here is CASRDGQGAVYGYTF. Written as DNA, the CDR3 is TGTGCCAGCAGAGACGGACAGGGGGCCGTCTATGGCTACACCTTC.

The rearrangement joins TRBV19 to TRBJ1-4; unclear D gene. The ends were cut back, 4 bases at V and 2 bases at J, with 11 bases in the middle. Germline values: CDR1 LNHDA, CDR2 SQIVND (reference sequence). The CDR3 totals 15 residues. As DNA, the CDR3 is TGTGCCAGTAGTACACCAACTTTGACTAATGAAAAACTGTTTTTT. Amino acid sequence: CASSTPTLTNEKLFF.

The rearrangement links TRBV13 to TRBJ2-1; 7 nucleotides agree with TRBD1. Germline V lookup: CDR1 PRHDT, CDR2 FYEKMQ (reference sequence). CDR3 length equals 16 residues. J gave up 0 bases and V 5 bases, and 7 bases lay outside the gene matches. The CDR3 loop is CASSPTGQSSYNEQFF. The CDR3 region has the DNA TGTGCCAGCAGCCCCACGGGACAGAGCTCCTACAATGAGCAGTTCTTC.